These T cell receptor beta chains were read from a single sample in a study of cytomegalovirus exposure and HLA in healthy donors. TCRdb keeps only in-frame clones here, not all; method: immunoSEQ multiplex PCR. This sample yields under 200,000 clones, of which 75% to 95% are seen a single time; roughly 3% belongs to the top ten. Sequenced sample: PBMCs. These receptors originate from a woman between 18 and 30 years old in good health and CMV-seropositive. Each CDR3 is given with its conserved first and last residue. The order of the fields is J gene, clone size, D gene, V gene, CDR3 DNA, CDR3 protein. The D gene is left open where the match is weak. Expanded clones get a size class; other rows say once, few or many, or leave the size out.

J: TRBJ2-2; size: few; D: .; V: TRBV19; DNA: TGTGCCAGTACCCAGGGGCGTCGGAACACCGGGGAGCTGTTTTTT; CDR3: CASTQGRRNTGELFF
J: TRBJ2-7; size: .; D: .; V: TRBV10-3; DNA: TGTGCCATCAGCCACCCCCCTAGATCCCGATATTACGAGCAGTACTTC; CDR3: CAISHPPRSRYYEQYF
J: TRBJ1-5; size: few; D: .; V: TRBV19; DNA: TGTGCCAGTAGCGCCGCGGGTAGGGCCCAGCATTTT; CDR3: CASSAAGRAQHF
J: TRBJ2-3; size: .; D: .; V: TRBV2; DNA: TGTGCCAGCCGTCGCACCTACACAGATACGCAGTATTTT; CDR3: CASRRTYTDTQYF
J: TRBJ2-4; size: .; D: TRBD1; V: TRBV29-1; DNA: TGCAGCGTGACTGGACAGGTCAAAAACATTCAGTACTTC; CDR3: CSVTGQVKNIQYF
J: TRBJ1-1; size: .; D: .; V: TRBV18; DNA: TGTGCCAGCTCACCTACAGGGAGGGCGACTGAAGCTTTCTTT; CDR3: CASSPTGRATEAFF
J: TRBJ1-1; size: .; D: .; V: TRBV2; DNA: TGTGCCAGCAGTCCCCAAACGGTTATGAACACTGAAGCTTTCTTT; CDR3: CASSPQTVMNTEAFF
J: TRBJ2-5; size: .; D: TRBD2; V: TRBV2; DNA: TGTGCCAGCGGGACTAGCTTTTCAGAGACCCAGTACTTC; CDR3: CASGTSFSETQYF
J: TRBJ1-5; size: .; D: .; V: TRBV7-9; DNA: TGTGCCAGCAGCTTAGGGCAGGCCGGGCCCCAGCATTTT; CDR3: CASSLGQAGPQHF
J: TRBJ2-5; size: .; D: .; V: TRBV7-8; DNA: TGTGCCAGCAGCTTAGGAGCCGACCAAGAGACCCAGTACTTC; CDR3: CASSLGADQETQYF
J: TRBJ1-5; size: .; D: .; V: TRBV2; DNA: TGTGCCAGCAATCGGGGGGTGGAGCCCCAGCATTTT; CDR3: CASNRGVEPQHF
J: TRBJ2-5; size: .; D: TRBD2; V: TRBV2; DNA: TGTGCCAGCAGTGAACAGGTGCTAGCGGGGGCCATCCAAGAGACCCAGTACTTC; CDR3: CASSEQVLAGAIQETQYF
J: TRBJ1-1; size: .; D: .; V: TRBV7-3; DNA: TGTGCCAGCAGCTTAACAGGGGGCACTGAAGCTTTCTTT; CDR3: CASSLTGGTEAFF
J: TRBJ2-7; size: .; D: .; V: TRBV7-8; DNA: TGTGCCAGCAGCTTGTATGCGTCTAGCGACTCCTACGAGCAGTACTTC; CDR3: CASSLYASSDSYEQYF
J: TRBJ1-3; size: .; D: TRBD1; V: TRBV7-9; DNA: TGTGCCAGCAGCTTATCCACAGGGGAGAGTGGAAACACCATATATTTT; CDR3: CASSLSTGESGNTIYF
J: TRBJ2-7; size: .; D: TRBD1; V: TRBV29-1; DNA: TGCAGCGCTCGACAGGGGGGGGCCTACGAGCAGTACTTC; CDR3: CSARQGGAYEQYF